This record looks at one T cell receptor (beta chain) sequence and its context. This specimen comes from a study of immune cell composition in non-small cell lung cancer. Produced via immunoSEQ multiplex PCR; TCRdb's table is partial and in-frame only. The sample gives about 10,000 clones, almost 70% of which show up once; 8% to 9% is in the top ten. Frozen unsorted single-cell suspensions supplied the genomic DNA. V lost 6 bases, J lost 4 bases, and 16 bases lay in between. The CDR3 loop spans 15 amino acids. Germline CDR1 is SNHLY and CDR2 is FYNNEI. What was sequenced was lung tumor tissue. The sequence derives from a human donor with non-small cell lung cancer. The chain recombines TRBV2 with TRBJ2-1; D may be TRBD1 or TRBD2 (5 bases each). The CDR3 reads CASRGPEITYNEQFF. In DNA form, the CDR3 reads TGTGCCAGCAGGGGACCAGAGATTACATACAATGAGCAGTTCTTC.